Each of the 13 T cell receptor beta chains below was sequenced from the same sample in a study of blood T cell repertoires in COVID-19 (dated by TCRdb to 2018 to 2020). The library was built by means of the immunoSEQ multiplex PCR assay. TCRdb stores this immuneACCESS table with in-frame sequences only. Part of the clones is absent; in the studies checked, under half of the shortfall reflects unresolved V genes, and no reason is known for the rest. The sample contains about 170,000 clones, under 95% of them found a single time. The ten largest clonotypes hold roughly 4.5% of the sample. Material for sequencing was peripheral blood. The receptors here all came from a man aged 18 to 30 with COVID-19, enrolled during active disease.

The CDR3 nucleotides read TGTGCCACCAGTGACCCCGGACAGGGGGGGTATACGCAGTATTTT. Amino acids: CATSDPGQGGYTQYF. This rearrangement joins TRBV24-1 to TRBJ2-3, with 10 bases that match TRBD1. V lost 4 bases, J lost 7 bases, and 7 bases stayed unmatched. Germline V lookup: CDR1 KGHDR, CDR2 SFDVKD. The CDR3 totals 15 residues.

This sequence joins TRBV7-9 and TRBJ1-2; the match to TRBD1 covers 9 bases. J was trimmed by 8 bases and V by 5 bases; bases with no gene match: 6. The germline V gene encodes CDR1 SEHNR and CDR2 FQNEAQ (reference sequence). The CDR3 is made up of 13 amino acids. CDR3 nucleotides: TGTGCCAGCAGCGAGGGACAGGGTTACGGCTACACCTTC. Translation: CASSEGQGYGYTF.

The chain joins TRBV28 to TRBJ1-5; D gene ambiguous. Germline lookup yields CDR1 MDHEN and CDR2 SYDVKM. The CDR3 is 17 amino acids. V was shortened by 2 bases and J by 4 bases, with 18 bases between the two germline ends. In DNA form, the CDR3 reads TGTGCCAGCAGTTTAACCCCTCTGGGAGGATCAAATCAGCCCCAGCATTTT. Translating gives CASSLTPLGGSNQPQHF.

This chain joins TRBV29-1 and TRBJ1-5, with a tentative D call TRBD1 (5 bases). With 4 bases removed from V and 4 bases from J, the gap between germline ends came to 11 bases. The V gene's germline CDR1 is SQVTM and CDR2 ANQGSEA. The CDR3 is 13 amino acids. The CDR3 DNA reads TGCAGCGTTGTAATGGGGGGAAATCAGCCCCAGCATTTT. Its translation: CSVVMGGNQPQHF.

The rearrangement links TRBV27 to TRBJ2-7, with a weak D call TRBD1 (5 bases). Trimming pared 3 bases from V and 6 bases from J, leaving 12 bases between. There are 13 residues in the CDR3. Germline lookup yields CDR1 MNHEY and CDR2 SMNVEV (reference sequence). The DNA of the CDR3 is TGTGCCAGCAGTTTGTCCAGGGTGAGCGAGCAGTACTTC. This sequence encodes CASSLSRVSEQYF.

This chain links TRBV6-6 with TRBJ1-1; D possibly corresponds to TRBD1 (5 bases). V shed 0 bases and J shed 0 bases, with 8 bases lying between them. CDR3 length: 15 residues. Looked up from germline, CDR1 is MNHNY and CDR2 is SVGAGI (reference sequence). CDR3: CASSYSTEMNTEAFF. CDR3 coding DNA: TGTGCCAGCAGTTACTCGACAGAGATGAACACTGAAGCTTTCTTT.

With respect to this clone: The sample has other DNA sequences that encode this CDR3 too. The V gene is TRBV28, the J gene TRBJ1-3; D is unclear. Trimming shortened V by 3 bases and J by 0 bases, and 6 bases separated the two germline ends. Germline V gene data show CDR1 as MDHEN and CDR2 as SYDVKM. This CDR3 is built from 14 residues. The CDR3 loop reads CASSLGSSGNTIYF. The CDR3 region has the DNA TGTGCCAGCAGTTTGGGGAGCTCTGGAAACACCATATATTTT.

The chain combines TRBV5-1 with TRBJ2-7; TRBD2 aligns across 11 bases. The ends lost 1 base at V and 0 bases at J; junction bases unmatched: 9. This CDR3 is built from 18 residues. Germline lookup yields CDR1 SGHRS and CDR2 YFSETQ. As DNA, the CDR3 is TGCGCCAGCAGCTTGAGGGGACTAGCGGAAACCTTCTCCTACGAGCAGTACTTC. Translating gives CASSLRGLAETFSYEQYF. The variable domain in full, with the rest retrieved from reference TRBV5-1 and TRBJ2-7, is KAGVTQTPRYLIKTRGQQVTLSCSPISGHRSVSWYQQTPGQGLQFLFEYFSETQRNKGNFPGRFSGRQFSNSRSEMNVSTLELGDSALYLCASSLRGLAETFSYEQYFGPGTRLTVT.

The J gene is TRBJ1-2, the V gene TRBV27; TRBD1 aligns across 8 bases. The CDR3 length is 16 residues. The germline V gene has CDR1 MNHEY and CDR2 SMNVEV (reference sequence). J lost 1 base, V lost 0 bases, and 4 bases had no gene match. CDR3 DNA: TGTGCCAGCAGTTTATCCCGGACAGGGCTTAACTATGGCTACACCTTC. Protein sequence: CASSLSRTGLNYGYTF.

This chain connects TRBV28 to TRBJ1-2; D remains ambiguous. V was pared by 2 bases and J by 0 bases, with 10 bases between. The CDR3 has 15 residues. From germline, CDR1 is MDHEN and CDR2 SYDVKM. The CDR3 here is CASSLPELANYGYTF. DNA of the CDR3: TGTGCCAGCAGTTTACCCGAGTTAGCTAACTATGGCTACACCTTC.

This clone has only one observation. This chain connects TRBV5-1 to TRBJ2-2; D unclear. The V end was cut by 4 bases, the J end by 6 bases, with 10 bases between. The germline CDR1 and CDR2 sequences are SGHRS and YFSETQ. This CDR3 is built from 13 residues. This CDR3 is CASSPVFSGELFF. The CDR3 DNA reads as TGCGCCAGCAGCCCAGTCTTTTCCGGGGAGCTGTTTTTT.

V usage is TRBV2 and J usage is TRBJ2-2; a weak D match, TRBD2 (7 bases). With 7 bases removed from V and 6 bases from J, the gap between germline ends came to 24 bases. Germline assignment: CDR1 SNHLY and CDR2 FYNNEI. The CDR3 is 17 amino acids. The CDR3 sequence is CASIPRGGRGRAGELFF. In DNA, the CDR3 is TGTGCCAGCATCCCAAGGGGGGGAAGGGGAAGGGCCGGGGAGCTGTTTTTT.

The V and J genes are TRBV27 and TRBJ2-3, with 8 bases identical to TRBD1. In germline, CDR1 is MNHEY, CDR2 SMNVEV (reference sequence). The CDR3 is made up of 16 amino acids. J was trimmed by 0 bases and V by 6 bases; bases with no gene match: 8. CDR3 amino acids: CASSPTGVTSTDTQYF. CDR3 in DNA: TGTGCCAGCAGCCCGACAGGGGTCACTAGCACAGATACGCAGTATTTT.